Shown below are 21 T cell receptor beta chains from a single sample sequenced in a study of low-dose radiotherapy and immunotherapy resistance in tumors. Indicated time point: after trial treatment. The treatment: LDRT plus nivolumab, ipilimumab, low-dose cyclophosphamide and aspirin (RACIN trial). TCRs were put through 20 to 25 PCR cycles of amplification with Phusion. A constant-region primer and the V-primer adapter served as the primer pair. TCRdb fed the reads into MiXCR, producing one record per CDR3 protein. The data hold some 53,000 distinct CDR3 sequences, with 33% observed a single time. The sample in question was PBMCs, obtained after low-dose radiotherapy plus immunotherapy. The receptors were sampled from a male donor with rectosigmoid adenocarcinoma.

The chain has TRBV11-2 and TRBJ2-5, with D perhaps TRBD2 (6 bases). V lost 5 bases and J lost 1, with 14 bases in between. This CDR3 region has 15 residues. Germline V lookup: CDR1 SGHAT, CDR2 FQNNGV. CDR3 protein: CASSVGAGGQETQYF. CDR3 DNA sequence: TGTGCCAGCAGCGTTGGGGCCGGGGGCCAAGAGACCCAGTACTTC. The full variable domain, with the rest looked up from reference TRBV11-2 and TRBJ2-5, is EAGVAQSPRYKIIEKRQSVAFWCNPISGHATLYWYQQILGQGPKLLIQFQNNGVVDDSQLPKDRFSAERLKGVDSTLKIQPAKLEDSAVYLCASSVGAGGQETQYFGPGTRLLVL.

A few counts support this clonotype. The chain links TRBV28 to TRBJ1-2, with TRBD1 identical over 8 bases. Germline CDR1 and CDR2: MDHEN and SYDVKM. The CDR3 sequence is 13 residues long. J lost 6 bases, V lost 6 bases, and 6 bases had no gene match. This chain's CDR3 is CASRWDRSNGYTF. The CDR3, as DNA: TGTGCCAGCAGGTGGGACAGGAGTAATGGCTACACCTTC.

CDR3 region: CSAGTSFEQFF. The CDR3 nucleotides read TGCAGTGCTGGGACTAGCTTTGAGCAGTTCTTC. This sequence joins TRBV20-1 and TRBJ2-1; TRBD2 matches at 9 bases. This CDR3 is 11 amino acids long. Germline CDR1 is DFQATT and CDR2 is SNEGSKA (reference sequence). The trim removed 5 bases at V and 9 bases at J, leaving 2 bases unmatched.

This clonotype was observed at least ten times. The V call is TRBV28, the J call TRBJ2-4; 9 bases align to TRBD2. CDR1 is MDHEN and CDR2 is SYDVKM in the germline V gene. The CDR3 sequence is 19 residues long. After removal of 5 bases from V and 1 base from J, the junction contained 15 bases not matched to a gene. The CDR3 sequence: CASSLRTSDLGEAKNIQYF. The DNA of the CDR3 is TGTGCCAGCAGTCTCAGGACTAGCGACCTGGGGGAGGCCAAAAACATTCAGTACTTC.

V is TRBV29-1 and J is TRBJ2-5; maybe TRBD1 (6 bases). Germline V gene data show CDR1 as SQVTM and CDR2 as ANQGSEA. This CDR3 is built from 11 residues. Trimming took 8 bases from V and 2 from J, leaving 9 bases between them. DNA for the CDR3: TGCAGCTTTAGGGGGCAAGAGACCCAGTACTTC. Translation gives CSFRGQETQYF. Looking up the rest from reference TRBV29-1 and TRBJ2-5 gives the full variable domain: SAVISQKPSRDICQRGTSLTIQCQVDSQVTMMFWYRQQPGQSLTLIATANQGSEATYESGFVIDKFPISRPNLTFSTLTVSNMSPEDSSIYLCSFRGQETQYFGPGTRLLVL.

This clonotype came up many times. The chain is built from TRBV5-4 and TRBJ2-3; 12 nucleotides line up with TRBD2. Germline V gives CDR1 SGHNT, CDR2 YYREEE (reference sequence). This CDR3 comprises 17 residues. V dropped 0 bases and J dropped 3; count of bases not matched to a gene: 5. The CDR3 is CASSLGPSGGATDTQYF. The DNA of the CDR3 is TGTGCCAGCAGCTTGGGACCTAGCGGGGGGGCAACAGATACGCAGTATTTT.

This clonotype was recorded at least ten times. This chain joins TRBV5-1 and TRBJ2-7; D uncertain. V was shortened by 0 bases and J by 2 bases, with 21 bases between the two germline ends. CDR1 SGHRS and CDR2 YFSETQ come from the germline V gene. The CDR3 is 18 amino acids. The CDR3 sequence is CASSLEGSLPFIPYEQYF. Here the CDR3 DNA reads TGCGCCAGCAGCTTGGAGGGCAGTCTCCCTTTCATCCCCTACGAGCAGTACTTC.

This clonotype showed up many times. The CDR3 DNA is TGTGCCAGCGCTAGGGAAGGAACAGGAGTAGAGACCCAGTACTTC. Translation gives CASAREGTGVETQYF. V gene TRBV2 combines with J gene TRBJ2-5; maybe TRBD1 (5 bases). The CDR3 contains 15 residues. From germline, CDR1 is SNHLY and CDR2 FYNNEI. Trimming took off 8 bases at V and 4 bases at J, with 20 bases between the two ends.

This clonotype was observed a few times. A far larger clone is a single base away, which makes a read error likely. The CDR3 DNA reads TGCGCCAGCAGCCAACAACTAGCGGGACCGTACGAGCAGTTCTTC. This translates into CASSQQLAGPYEQFF. This rearrangement joins TRBV4-3 to TRBJ2-1; the match to TRBD2 covers 10 bases. The CDR3 covers 15 residues. Germline CDR1 and CDR2: LGHNA and YSLEER. With V trimmed by 2 bases and J by 10 bases, 8 bases remained unmatched.

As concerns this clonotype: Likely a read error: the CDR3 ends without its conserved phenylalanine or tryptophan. The CDR3 bases are TGTGCGAGCAGCTTAGATTCCTCTACGATCAAAGAGACCCAGTACGTC. Translating it yields CASSLDSSTIKETQYV. This chain links TRBV7-9 with TRBJ2-5; D gene ambiguous. Germline-derived CDR1 and CDR2 are SEHNR and FQNEAQ (reference sequence). This CDR3 is built from 16 residues.

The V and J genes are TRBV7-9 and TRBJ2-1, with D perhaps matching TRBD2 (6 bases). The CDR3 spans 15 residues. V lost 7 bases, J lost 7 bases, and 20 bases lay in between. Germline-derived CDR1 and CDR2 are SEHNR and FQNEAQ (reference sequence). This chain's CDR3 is CASTPPAGIRNEQFF. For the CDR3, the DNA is TGTGCCAGCACCCCGCCGGCGGGGATTCGAAATGAGCAGTTCTTC.

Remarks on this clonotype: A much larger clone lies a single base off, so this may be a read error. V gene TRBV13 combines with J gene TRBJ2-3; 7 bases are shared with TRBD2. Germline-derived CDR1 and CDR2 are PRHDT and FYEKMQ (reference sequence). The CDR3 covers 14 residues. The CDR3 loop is CVSSLRGSADTQYF. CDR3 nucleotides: TGTGTCAGCAGCTTGCGCGGGAGTGCAGATACGCAGTATTTT.

The CDR3 nucleotides are TGTGCCAGCAGCGGAGGCGGGACAGGTAACACTGAAGCTTTCTTT. Protein sequence: CASSGGGTGNTEAFF. The chain couples TRBV9 to TRBJ1-1; 8 bases match TRBD1. Germline CDR1 and CDR2: SGDLS and YYNGEE. J gave up 2 bases and V 3 bases, and 6 bases lay outside the gene matches. The CDR3 is 15 residues long.

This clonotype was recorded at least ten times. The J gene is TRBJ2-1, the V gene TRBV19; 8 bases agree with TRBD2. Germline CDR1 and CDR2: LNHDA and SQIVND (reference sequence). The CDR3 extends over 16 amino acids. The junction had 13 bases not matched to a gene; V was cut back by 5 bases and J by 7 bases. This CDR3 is CASSVLGLAGSNEQFF. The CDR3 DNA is TGTGCCAGTAGTGTGCTGGGGCTAGCGGGTTCTAATGAGCAGTTCTTC.

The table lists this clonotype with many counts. This CDR3 is CASSQEVLAGGNEQFF. CDR3 nucleotide sequence: TGTGCCAGCAGCCAAGAGGTACTAGCGGGAGGCAATGAGCAGTTCTTC. The chain has TRBV3-1 and TRBJ2-1; TRBD2 matches 12 bases. The CDR3 has 16 amino acids. Trimming took 0 bases from V and 6 from J; bases not matched to a gene: 3. Germline V CDR1 and CDR2: LGHDT, YNNKEL (reference sequence).

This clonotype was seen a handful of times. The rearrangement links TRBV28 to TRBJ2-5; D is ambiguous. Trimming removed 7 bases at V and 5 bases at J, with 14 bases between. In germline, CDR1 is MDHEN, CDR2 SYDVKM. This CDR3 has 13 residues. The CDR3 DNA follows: TGTGCCAGCAATTTTTTTGGGCGGGAGACCCAGTACTTC. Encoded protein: CASNFFGRETQYF.

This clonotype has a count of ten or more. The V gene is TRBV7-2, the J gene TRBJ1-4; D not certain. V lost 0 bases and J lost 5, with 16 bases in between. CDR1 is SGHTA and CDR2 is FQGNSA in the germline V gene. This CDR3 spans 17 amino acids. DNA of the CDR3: TGTGCCAGCAGCTTAGCCTACGAGTCACGGAAAAATGAAAAACTGTTTTTT. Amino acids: CASSLAYESRKNEKLFF.

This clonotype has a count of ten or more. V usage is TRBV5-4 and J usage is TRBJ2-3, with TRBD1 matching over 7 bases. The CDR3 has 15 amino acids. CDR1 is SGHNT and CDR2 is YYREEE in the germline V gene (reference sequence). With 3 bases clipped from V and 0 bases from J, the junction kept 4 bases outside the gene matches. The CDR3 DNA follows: TGTGCCAGCAGCTCAGGGGGAGCGAGCACAGATACGCAGTATTTT. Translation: CASSSGGASTDTQYF.

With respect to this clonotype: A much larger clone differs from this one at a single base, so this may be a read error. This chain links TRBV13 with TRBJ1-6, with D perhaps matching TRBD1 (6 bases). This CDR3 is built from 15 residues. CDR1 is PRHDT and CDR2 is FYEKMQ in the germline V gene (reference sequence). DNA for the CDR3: TGTGCCAGCAGCTTAGGGGGGGCCTATAATTCATCCCTCCACTTT. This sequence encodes CASSLGGAYNSSLHF.

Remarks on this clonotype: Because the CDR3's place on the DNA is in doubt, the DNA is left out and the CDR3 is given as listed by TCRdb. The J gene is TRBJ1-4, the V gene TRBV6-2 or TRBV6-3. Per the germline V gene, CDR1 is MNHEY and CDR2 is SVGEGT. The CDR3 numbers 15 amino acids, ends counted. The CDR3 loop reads CASSSGATNEKLFFF.

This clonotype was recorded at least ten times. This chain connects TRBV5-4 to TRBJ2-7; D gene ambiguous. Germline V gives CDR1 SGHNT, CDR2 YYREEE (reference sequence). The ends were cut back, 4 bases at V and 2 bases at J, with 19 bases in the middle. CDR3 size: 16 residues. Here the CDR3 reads CASSPPGAVATYEQYF. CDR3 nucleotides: TGTGCCAGCAGCCCCCCCGGCGCGGTGGCAACCTACGAGCAGTACTTC.